A selection of T cell receptor beta chains follows, all from one sample in a study of CXCR3-negative and CXCR3-positive naive CD8 T cells. TCRdb reprocessed the 5' RACE reads and keeps a single row for each CDR3 protein, giving no DNA. The table lists about 50,000 distinct CDR3 sequences, with roughly 0.59% in the top ten. The sequencing sample was made of naive CXCR3+ CD8+ T cells from blood. The receptor set was obtained from a human donor in good health. Some clones in this sample may be carry-over from other donors' samples. CDR3s include the opening cysteine and the closing phenylalanine or tryptophan. Expanded clones are given a class, and other clones once, few, many or no size at all.

j_call: TRBJ1-2; v_call: TRBV12-3/TRBV12-4; clone_size: .; cdr3_aa: CASPGPSGYTF
j_call: TRBJ2-7; v_call: TRBV20-1; clone_size: .; cdr3_aa: CSASEVRGVYEQYF
j_call: TRBJ1-1; v_call: TRBV27; clone_size: .; cdr3_aa: CASSLTGILNTEAFF
j_call: TRBJ2-3; v_call: TRBV4-1; clone_size: .; cdr3_aa: CASSLRQDYTDTQYF
j_call: TRBJ2-5; v_call: TRBV7-9; clone_size: .; cdr3_aa: CASSQRPVEETWETQYF
j_call: TRBJ2-7; v_call: TRBV29-1; clone_size: .; cdr3_aa: CSGGVRGTEQYF
j_call: TRBJ1-1; v_call: TRBV5-1; clone_size: .; cdr3_aa: CASSLTSSLGAEAFF
j_call: TRBJ1-1; v_call: TRBV7-9; clone_size: .; cdr3_aa: CASGSGALNTEAFF
j_call: TRBJ2-1; v_call: TRBV7-3; clone_size: .; cdr3_aa: CASSLSRDGLSNEQFF
j_call: TRBJ1-2; v_call: TRBV7-8; clone_size: .; cdr3_aa: CASSLTGDTDDGYTF
j_call: TRBJ1-1; v_call: TRBV20-1; clone_size: .; cdr3_aa: CSARVWSQNTEAFF
j_call: TRBJ1-1; v_call: TRBV4-1; clone_size: .; cdr3_aa: CASSREIMTGGITEAFF
j_call: TRBJ1-1; v_call: TRBV14; clone_size: .; cdr3_aa: CASSQEWGRGAEAFF
j_call: TRBJ2-4; v_call: TRBV12-3/TRBV12-4; clone_size: .; cdr3_aa: CAGVGPGNIQYF
j_call: TRBJ2-7; v_call: TRBV7-9; clone_size: .; cdr3_aa: CASSHRDYSYEQYF
j_call: TRBJ2-2; v_call: TRBV7-6; clone_size: .; cdr3_aa: CASSPFTSGGNTGELFF
j_call: TRBJ1-2; v_call: TRBV29-1; clone_size: .; cdr3_aa: CSVEGWGQGTYGYTF
j_call: TRBJ2-7; v_call: TRBV2; clone_size: .; cdr3_aa: CARGHLPSYEQYF
j_call: TRBJ1-1; v_call: TRBV29-1; clone_size: .; cdr3_aa: CSVEEGSPEAFF
j_call: TRBJ2-5; v_call: TRBV20-1; clone_size: .; cdr3_aa: CSPQGLGAAETQYF
j_call: TRBJ2-7; v_call: TRBV5-5; clone_size: .; cdr3_aa: CASSPRQGTYEQYF
j_call: TRBJ2-5; v_call: TRBV28; clone_size: .; cdr3_aa: CASRDPGGRETQYF
j_call: TRBJ2-5; v_call: TRBV12-3/TRBV12-4; clone_size: .; cdr3_aa: CASSLLSGTGNQETQYF
j_call: TRBJ1-2; v_call: TRBV4-3; clone_size: medium-sized; cdr3_aa: CASSQSMASGYGYTF
j_call: TRBJ1-1; v_call: TRBV7-9; clone_size: .; cdr3_aa: CASSIMNTEAFF
j_call: TRBJ2-7; v_call: TRBV5-1; clone_size: .; cdr3_aa: CASSLGQASSYEQYF
j_call: TRBJ2-3; v_call: TRBV11-3; clone_size: .; cdr3_aa: CASSCLPTPTGRITDTQYF
j_call: TRBJ2-7; v_call: TRBV28; clone_size: .; cdr3_aa: CASRDRGHEQYF
j_call: TRBJ2-7; v_call: TRBV29-1; clone_size: .; cdr3_aa: CSVEDLDIYEQYF
j_call: TRBJ2-1; v_call: TRBV4-2; clone_size: .; cdr3_aa: CASSQVSGGANEQFF